A single sample is the source of the 18 T cell receptor beta chains below, sequenced in a study of T-cell reconstitution after alpha-beta-depleted transplantation in children. Unique molecular identifiers were used to barcode this TCRbeta library. TCRdb reprocessed the PCR reads with MiXCR, giving one entry per CDR3 protein. This table has 17,000 or so distinct CDR3 sequences, around 12% appearing once. The sequencing used PBMCs, mostly from graft donor cells, collected 180 days after TCRalphabeta/CD19-depleted stem cell transplant. These TCRs come from a boy under three years old who had a stem cell transplant for Wiskott-Aldrich syndrome, so the T cells may come from the graft donor.

This clonotype was counted only a few times. The chain couples TRBV27 to TRBJ1-1; TRBD1 agrees at 10 bases. The ends lost 8 bases at V and 1 base at J; junction bases unmatched: 10. The V gene's germline CDR1 is MNHEY and CDR2 SMNVEV (reference sequence). CDR3 length equals 16 residues. CDR3 in DNA: TGTGCCAGCTCGCCGGGACAGGGGAGATCGAACACTGAAGCTTTCTTT. Translation: CASSPGQGRSNTEAFF.

This chain joins TRBV20-1 and TRBJ2-7, with D hard to call. The CDR3 is 12 residues long. Germline loops: CDR1 DFQATT, CDR2 SNEGSKA (reference sequence). The germline V and J ends were trimmed by 3 bases and 6 bases, with 12 bases remaining between them. The CDR3 reads CSASSGPGEQYF. CDR3 in DNA: TGCAGTGCTAGCTCTGGACCGGGCGAGCAGTACTTC.

This clonotype was observed at least ten times. The rearrangement links TRBV5-1 to TRBJ1-1, with 9 bases lining up with TRBD1. The CDR3 runs 14 residues. Germline lookup yields CDR1 SGHRS and CDR2 YFSETQ. V shed 3 bases and J 3 bases; nucleotides not matched to a gene: 3. Here the CDR3 reads CASSSGQGDTEAFF. Written as DNA, the CDR3 is TGCGCCAGCAGCTCGGGACAGGGAGACACTGAAGCTTTCTTT.

The rearrangement joins TRBV11-2 to TRBJ2-5, with 13 bases matching TRBD2. With V trimmed by 5 bases and J by 5 bases, 14 bases remained unmatched. The germline CDR1 and CDR2 sequences are SGHAT and FQNNGV. This CDR3 region has 18 residues. Here the CDR3 reads CASSPGTSGVLGAETQYF. The CDR3 DNA follows: TGTGCCAGCAGCCCAGGGACTAGCGGGGTTCTCGGTGCGGAGACCCAGTACTTC.

The chain couples TRBV28 to TRBJ1-2, with 7 positions matching TRBD1. The CDR3 runs 13 residues. The germline gives CDR1 MDHEN, CDR2 SYDVKM. V shed 2 bases and J 6 bases; nucleotides not matched to a gene: 3. The CDR3 sequence: CASSLERGHGYTF. CDR3 sequence (DNA): TGTGCCAGCAGTTTAGAGAGGGGGCATGGCTACACCTTC.

The table lists this clonotype with many counts. The chain carries TRBV7-9 and TRBJ2-3; 8 bases fit TRBD2. This CDR3 spans 15 amino acids. The V gene end was trimmed by 5 bases and the J gene end by 4 bases; junction bases not matched to a gene: 8. CDR1 is SEHNR, CDR2 FQNEAQ, per germline (reference sequence). Written as DNA, the CDR3 is TGTGCCAGCAGCACGGGGAGCGGGAGTGCAGATACGCAGTATTTT. The encoded protein is CASSTGSGSADTQYF.

The chain employs TRBV20-1 and TRBJ2-7; 13 positions match TRBD2. V was pared by 0 bases and J by 4 bases, with 12 bases of the junction left unmatched. CDR1 is DFQATT and CDR2 is SNEGSKA in the germline V gene (reference sequence). The CDR3 has 18 residues. CDR3 protein: CSARDPMETSGGKYEQYF. CDR3 sequence (DNA): TGCAGTGCTAGAGATCCCATGGAGACTAGCGGGGGGAAATACGAGCAGTACTTC.

In this sample, this clonotype turned up many times. The gene calls are TRBV5-8 and TRBJ2-3; unclear D gene. Germline V gives CDR1 SGHTS, CDR2 YDEGEE. V was clipped by 0 bases and J by 0 bases, with 8 bases between them. The CDR3 has 15 residues. CDR3 in DNA: TGTGCCAGCAGCTTGGGAACAGAGAGCACAGATACGCAGTATTTT. It translates to CASSLGTESTDTQYF.

This clonotype came up many times. This chain joins TRBV5-1 and TRBJ2-1; 11 bases fit TRBD2. The CDR3 sequence is 18 residues long. V trimming: 1 base; J trimming: 2 bases; junction bases outside the gene matches: 8. The V gene's germline CDR1 is SGHRS and CDR2 YFSETQ. The chain's CDR3 is CASSLRLAGGDTYNEQFF. For the CDR3, the DNA is TGCGCCAGCAGCTTGCGGCTAGCGGGAGGAGACACCTACAATGAGCAGTTCTTC.

This clonotype was observed many times. The chain couples TRBV20-1 to TRBJ1-6; 7 bases are a match to TRBD1. This CDR3 comprises 16 residues. Trimming removed 6 bases from V and 10 bases from J; junction bases left unmatched: 18. CDR1 and CDR2 (germline): DFQATT, SNEGSKA (reference sequence). The CDR3 is CSAPRARGVMGSPLHF. Here the CDR3 DNA reads TGCAGTGCACCGAGGGCCAGGGGGGTAATGGGCTCACCCCTCCACTTT.

This chain joins TRBV6-1 and TRBJ2-7; D is unresolved. This CDR3 comprises 12 residues. Germline loops: CDR1 MNHNS, CDR2 SASEGT. Deletions cut 2 bases from V and 5 bases from J, with 7 bases between. The CDR3 DNA is TGTGCCAGCAGTGAATGGAGTAACGAGCAGTACTTC. This sequence encodes CASSEWSNEQYF.

The gene calls are TRBV5-1 and TRBJ2-1; 12 bases align to TRBD2. J gave up 8 bases and V 0 bases, and 6 bases lay outside the gene matches. From germline, CDR1 is SGHRS and CDR2 YFSETQ. The CDR3 extends over 16 amino acids. The CDR3 reads CASSLAGLAGSDEQFF. The CDR3 nucleotides are TGCGCCAGCAGCTTGGCGGGACTAGCGGGTAGCGATGAGCAGTTCTTC.

The chain links TRBV9 to TRBJ1-4; D is undetermined. CDR3 length: 13 residues. Trimming took 3 bases from V and 7 from J, leaving 10 bases between them. CDR1 SGDLS and CDR2 YYNGEE come from the germline V gene. The CDR3 here is CASSATTSEKLFF. In DNA, the CDR3 is TGTGCCAGCAGCGCAACGACCTCTGAAAAACTGTTTTTT.

This chain links TRBV28 with TRBJ2-3; 7 nucleotides match TRBD1. The CDR3 has 16 amino acids. Per the germline V gene, CDR1 is MDHEN and CDR2 is SYDVKM. Losses at the gene ends were 8 bases for V and 3 bases for J; bases not matched to a gene: 14. The CDR3 coding sequence is TGTGCCAGCGGGCGGACAGGAACCAAGAGGACAGATACGCAGTATTTT. Its translation: CASGRTGTKRTDTQYF.

The chain combines TRBV5-1 with TRBJ1-2; perhaps TRBD1 as D (6 bases). Germline V CDR1 and CDR2: SGHRS, YFSETQ. V shed 3 bases and J shed 5 bases, with 11 bases lying between them. This CDR3 has 13 residues. CDR3 protein: CASSSGHSYGYTF. The CDR3 bases are TGCGCCAGCAGCTCGGGACACTCTTATGGCTACACCTTC.

This clonotype was seen at least ten times. The gene calls are TRBV12-3 or TRBV12-4 and TRBJ2-1; D unclear. This CDR3 region has 13 residues. V was pared by 8 bases and J by 0 bases, with 8 bases between. CDR3 in DNA: TGTGCCAGCGGGCCTAGCTCCTACAATGAGCAGTTCTTC. Translating it yields CASGPSSYNEQFF.

The rearrangement links TRBV3-1 to TRBJ2-3, with 8 bases matching TRBD2. The germline V gene encodes CDR1 LGHDT and CDR2 YNNKEL (reference sequence). Germline trimming cut 3 bases from V and 0 bases from J; bases unmatched to any gene: 5. The CDR3 has 16 residues. The CDR3 coding sequence is TGTGCCAGCAGCCACACTAGCGGAATCAGCACAGATACGCAGTATTTT. As protein: CASSHTSGISTDTQYF.

This chain uses TRBV7-9 with TRBJ2-1; D call uncertain. Trimming removed 5 bases from V and 7 bases from J, with 12 bases in between. Per the germline V gene, CDR1 is SEHNR and CDR2 is FQNEAQ (reference sequence). This CDR3 is 13 amino acids long. The chain's CDR3 is CASSLIRQNEQFF. The CDR3 nucleotides read TGTGCCAGCAGCCTGATTCGTCAAAATGAGCAGTTCTTC.